This T cell receptor beta chain was retrieved from a study of graft-versus-host responses after intestinal transplantation. Study as a whole: Among the recipients, all got anti-thymocyte globulin induction and then tacrolimus and steroids for 3 to 4 years. Study-wide points: The presence of high graft-versus-host to host-versus-graft clonal ratios in allografts characterized patients with graft-donor T cell macrochimerism. In recipient marrow, GvH clones were found, and some appeared first in ileum or blood.

Remarks on this clone: Its antigen remains unknown.

Intraepithelial lymphocytes and lamina propria lymphocytes were released through processing of graft tissue. This CDR3 has 14 residues. Trimming took 2 bases from V and 5 from J, leaving 12 bases between them. In germline, CDR1 is MDHEN, CDR2 SYDVKM. Libraries were prepared by immunoSEQ multiplex PCR; TCRdb keeps only in-frame clonotypes and omits some of them. The table lists roughly 7,300 clones, roughly 80% of them singletons. Here the sequenced sample was ileum tissue, taken about 230 days after intestinal transplant. V gene TRBV28 combines with J gene TRBJ2-5; a possible D gene is TRBD2 (6 bases). The source of this sequence is a human patient who received an intestinal transplant, so some T cells may come from the graft donor. CDR3 nucleotide sequence: TGTGCCAGCAGTTTAGGTCAGGGAGGCGAGACCCAGTACTTC. Protein product: CASSLGQGGETQYF.